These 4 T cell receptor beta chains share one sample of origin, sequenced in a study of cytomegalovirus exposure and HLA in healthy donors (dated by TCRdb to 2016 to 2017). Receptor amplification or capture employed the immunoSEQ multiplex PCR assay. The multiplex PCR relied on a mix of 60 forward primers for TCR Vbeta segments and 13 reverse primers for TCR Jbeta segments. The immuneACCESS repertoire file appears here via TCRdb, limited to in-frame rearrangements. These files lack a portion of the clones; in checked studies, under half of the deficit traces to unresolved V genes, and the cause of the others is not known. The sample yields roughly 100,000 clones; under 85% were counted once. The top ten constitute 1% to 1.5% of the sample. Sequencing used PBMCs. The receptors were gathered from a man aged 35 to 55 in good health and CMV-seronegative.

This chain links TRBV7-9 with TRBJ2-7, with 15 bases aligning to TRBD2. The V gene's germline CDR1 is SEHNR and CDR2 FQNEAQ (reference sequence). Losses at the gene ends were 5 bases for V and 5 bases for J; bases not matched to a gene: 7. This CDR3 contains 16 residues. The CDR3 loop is CASSLGLAGGGDEQYF. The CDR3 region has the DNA TGTGCCAGCAGCCTGGGACTAGCGGGAGGAGGTGACGAGCAGTACTTC.

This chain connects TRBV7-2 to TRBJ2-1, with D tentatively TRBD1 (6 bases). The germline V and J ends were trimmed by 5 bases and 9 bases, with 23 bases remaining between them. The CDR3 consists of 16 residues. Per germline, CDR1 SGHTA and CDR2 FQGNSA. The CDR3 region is CASSIFPRQATSEQFF. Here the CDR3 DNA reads TGTGCCAGCAGCATTTTTCCGAGACAGGCGACAAGTGAGCAGTTCTTC.

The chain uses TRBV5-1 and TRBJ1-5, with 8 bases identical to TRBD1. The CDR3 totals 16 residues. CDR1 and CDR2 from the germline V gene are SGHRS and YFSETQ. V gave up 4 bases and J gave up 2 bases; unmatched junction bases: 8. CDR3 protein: CASSTGTGNGNQPQHF. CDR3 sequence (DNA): TGCGCCAGCAGCACCGGGACAGGAAACGGCAATCAGCCCCAGCATTTT.

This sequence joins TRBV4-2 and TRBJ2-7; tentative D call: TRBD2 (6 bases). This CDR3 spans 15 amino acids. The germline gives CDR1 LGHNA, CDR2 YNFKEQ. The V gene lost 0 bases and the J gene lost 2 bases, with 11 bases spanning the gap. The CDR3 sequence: CASSQEPSVPYEQYF. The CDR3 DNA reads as TGTGCCAGCAGCCAAGAACCTAGCGTTCCCTACGAGCAGTACTTC.